A single sample is the source of the 29 T cell receptor beta chains below, sequenced in a study of cytotoxic CD8 clonotypes in ibrutinib-treated CLL. Clones were read by immunoSEQ multiplex PCR, and TCRdb kept only the in-frame ones, dropping some. The table lists approximately 53,000 clones, roughly 80% of them singletons. Here the sequenced sample was PBMCs, taken after 24 months of ibrutinib treatment. Receptors originate from a human donor with chronic lymphocytic leukemia.

CDR3 protein: CASSALSGLGDTQYF. The CDR3 region has the DNA TGCGCCAGCAGCGCCCTGAGCGGGCTCGGAGATACGCAGTATTTT. The V call is TRBV5-1, the J call TRBJ2-3; TRBD2 might be the D (6 bases). Germline V gene sequence: CDR1 SGHRS, CDR2 YFSETQ. V lost 4 bases, J lost 5 bases, and 17 bases lay in between. The CDR3 extends over 15 amino acids.

The chain couples TRBV29-1 to TRBJ2-3; D might be TRBD1 (5 bases). The CDR3 is 16 amino acids. V lost 4 bases and J 0 bases, leaving 17 bases between the germline ends. Germline loops: CDR1 SQVTM, CDR2 ANQGSEA. The CDR3 sequence is CSVGGAGFGSTDTQYF. In nucleotides, the CDR3 is TGCAGCGTTGGGGGTGCAGGGTTTGGTAGCACAGATACGCAGTATTTT.

The rearrangement uses TRBV18 and TRBJ2-1, with 11 bases matching TRBD1. The J segment lost 3 bases and the V segment lost 3 bases, leaving 4 bases of the junction unmatched. The CDR3 contains 16 residues. CDR1 and CDR2 (germline): KGHSH, LQKENI. CDR3 DNA sequence: TGTGCCAGCTCACCCGGACAGGGGGCCATCTACAATGAGCAGTTCTTC. The encoded protein is CASSPGQGAIYNEQFF.

This chain joins TRBV28 and TRBJ2-7; the match to TRBD2 covers 12 bases. With 4 bases clipped from V and 3 bases from J, the junction kept 7 bases outside the gene matches. Germline CDR1 reads MDHEN; CDR2 reads SYDVKM. The CDR3 runs to 16 residues. The DNA of the CDR3 is TGTGCCAGCAGTTCCACTAGCGGGAGGCTTGGCTACGAGCAGTACTTC. Amino acids: CASSSTSGRLGYEQYF.

The gene calls are TRBV28 and TRBJ1-4, with 8 bases fitting TRBD1. Per the germline V gene, CDR1 is MDHEN and CDR2 is SYDVKM. V shed 5 bases and J 8 bases; nucleotides not matched to a gene: 4. CDR3 size: 13 residues. The CDR3 nucleotides are TGTGCCAGCAGTGGACAGGGACGGGAAAAACTGTTTTTT. Its translation is CASSGQGREKLFF. Supplemented by reference TRBV28 and TRBJ1-4, the full variable domain reads DVKVTQSSRYLVKRTGEKVFLECVQDMDHENMFWYRQDPGLGLRLIYFSYDVKMKEKGDIPEGYSVSREKKERFSLILESASTNQTSMYLCASSGQGREKLFFGSGTQLSVL.

This sequence joins TRBV29-1 and TRBJ2-3; D unclear. The V end was cut by 4 bases, the J end by 3 bases, with 2 bases between. The CDR3 covers 10 residues. Per germline, CDR1 SQVTM and CDR2 ANQGSEA. CDR3 bases: TGCAGCGTTGGGACAGATACGCAGTATTTT. Protein: CSVGTDTQYF.

The CDR3 loop reads CATSSITGELFF. In DNA form, the CDR3 reads TGTGCCACTTCCTCCATCACCGGGGAGCTGTTTTTT. V is TRBV11-2 and J is TRBJ2-2; D gene ambiguous. Germline V CDR1 and CDR2: SGHAT, FQNNGV. Trimming cost V 10 bases and J 4 bases, with 10 bases left between them. The CDR3 runs 12 residues.

V is TRBV29-1 and J is TRBJ1-5, with 7 nucleotides matching TRBD1. V shed 5 bases and J 1 base; nucleotides not matched to a gene: 5. Germline CDR1 SQVTM, CDR2 ANQGSEA. This CDR3 contains 14 residues. The CDR3 nucleotides are TGCAGCGTTTCCCAGGGGGTGAGCAATCAGCCCCAGCATTTT. Translating gives CSVSQGVSNQPQHF.

The chain combines TRBV9 with TRBJ1-3, with a possible D match to TRBD1 (6 bases). The germline gives CDR1 SGDLS, CDR2 YYNGEE. Between the trimmed V and J ends, which lost 0 bases and 3 bases, there was a span of 10 bases. This CDR3 comprises 15 residues. CDR3 in DNA: TGTGCCAGCAGCGTAGTTGGAGGGGGTGGAAACACCATATATTTT. It translates to CASSVVGGGGNTIYF. The complete variable domain, with remaining parts taken from reference TRBV9 and TRBJ1-3, reads DSGVTQTPKHLITATGQRVTLRCSPRSGDLSVYWYQQSLDQGLQFLIQYYNGEERAKGNILERFSAQQFPDLHSELNLSSLELGDSALYFCASSVVGGGGNTIYFGEGSWLTVV.

J is TRBJ2-5 and V is TRBV4-1, with D unclear. V shed 5 bases and J shed 3 bases, with 16 bases lying between them. CDR1 is MGHRA and CDR2 is YSYEKL in the germline V gene. The CDR3 has 15 amino acids. The CDR3 spells CASSSQSIPEETQYF. CDR3 in DNA: TGCGCCAGCAGCTCACAGAGTATCCCCGAAGAGACCCAGTACTTC.

The V call is TRBV28, the J call TRBJ2-3; 10 bases map to TRBD1. The CDR3 has 15 amino acids. Germline V lookup: CDR1 MDHEN, CDR2 SYDVKM. Unmatched junction bases numbered 5, after V lost 5 bases and J lost 3 bases. This chain's CDR3 is CASSSPGQGTDTQYF. CDR3 sequence (DNA): TGTGCCAGCAGTAGTCCGGGACAGGGGACAGATACGCAGTATTTT.

The chain has TRBV25-1 and TRBJ2-7, with D hard to call. Trimming removed 7 bases at V and 0 bases at J, with 1 base between. CDR3 length: 10 amino acids. From germline, CDR1 is MGHDK and CDR2 SYGVNS. The CDR3 reads CASTSYEQYF. DNA for the CDR3: TGTGCCAGCACCTCCTACGAGCAGTACTTC.

The DNA for the CDR3 is TGTGCCAGCAGCTTGGGCTCATGGACAGTCTACAATGAGCAGTTCTTC. This encodes CASSLGSWTVYNEQFF. The chain has TRBV5-5 and TRBJ2-1, with TRBD1 as a possible D gene (6 bases). Germline-derived CDR1 and CDR2 are SGHKS and YYEKEE (reference sequence). The CDR3 length is 16 residues. The V end was cut by 0 bases, the J end by 3 bases, with 13 bases between.

The chain is built from TRBV10-3 and TRBJ2-7; D gene uncertain. Trimming left V 1 base short and J 3 bases short, with 19 bases between. CDR3 length: 17 amino acids. Germline V gives CDR1 ENHRY, CDR2 SYGVKD. Here the CDR3 DNA reads TGTGCCATCAGTGAGTTGGTGGATTCTACAGTCGGCTACGAGCAGTACTTC. Its translation: CAISELVDSTVGYEQYF.

This clone was detected only once. The chain is built from TRBV7-9 and TRBJ2-7; 9 bases are a match to TRBD1. The germline V gene has CDR1 SEHNR and CDR2 FQNEAQ (reference sequence). V lost 5 bases and J lost 5; bases outside the gene matches: 7. This CDR3 is built from 14 residues. The CDR3 here is CASSAGTGNNEQYF. CDR3 coding DNA: TGTGCCAGCAGCGCCGGGACAGGGAACAACGAGCAGTACTTC.

The chain uses TRBV4-1 and TRBJ2-5, with D perhaps given as TRBD1 or TRBD2 (5 bases each). Trimming took off 1 base at V and 5 bases at J, with 20 bases between the two ends. Germline assignment: CDR1 MGHRA and CDR2 YSYEKL. This CDR3 comprises 17 residues. The CDR3: CASSQVRRGAGPETQYF. The DNA for the CDR3 is TGCGCCAGCAGCCAAGTTCGTCGGGGCGCAGGGCCCGAGACCCAGTACTTC.

The rearrangement uses TRBV15 and TRBJ1-2; no clear D gene. The V gene's germline CDR1 is LNHNV and CDR2 YYDKDF (reference sequence). The CDR3 totals 13 residues. Trimming took off 6 bases at V and 4 bases at J, with 12 bases between the two ends. This CDR3 reads CATSIGRRYGYTF. The CDR3 DNA follows: TGTGCCACCAGTATAGGACGGCGCTATGGCTACACCTTC. Complete variable domain (other parts from reference TRBV15 and TRBJ1-2): DAMVIQNPRYQVTQFGKPVTLSCSQTLNHNVMYWYQQKSSQAPKLLFHYYDKDFNNEADTPDNFQSRRPNTSFCFLDIRSPGLGDTAMYLCATSIGRRYGYTFGSGTRLTVV.

DNA of the CDR3: TGTGCCAGCAGCTTTTTTAGGGGGACAGGGGGCGCGGGCACCGGGGAGCTGTTTTTT. Encoded protein: CASSFFRGTGGAGTGELFF. The rearrangement uses TRBV27 and TRBJ2-2; 12 bases fit TRBD1. The J segment lost 4 bases and the V segment lost 6 bases, leaving 15 bases of the junction unmatched. The CDR3 runs 19 residues. CDR1 and CDR2 (germline): MNHEY, SMNVEV (reference sequence).

The chain joins TRBV2 to TRBJ2-4, with D possibly called TRBD1 or TRBD2 (5 bases each). Germline V gives CDR1 SNHLY, CDR2 FYNNEI. Trimming took 4 bases from V and 6 from J, leaving 19 bases between them. The CDR3 length is 16 residues. The DNA of the CDR3 is TGTGCCAGCAGTGTCGAACGGGGTGGGGCAGCAAACATTCAGTACTTC. Translated, it gives CASSVERGGAANIQYF. The complete variable domain, with remaining parts taken from reference TRBV2 and TRBJ2-4, reads EPEVTQTPSHQVTQMGQEVILRCVPISNHLYFYWYRQILGQKVEFLVSFYNNEISEKSEIFDDQFSVERPDGSNFTLKIRSTKLEDSAMYFCASSVERGGAANIQYFGAGTRLSVL.

The chain joins TRBV5-1 to TRBJ2-7; 7 nucleotides match TRBD1. The CDR3 consists of 16 residues. Germline values: CDR1 SGHRS, CDR2 YFSETQ. V lost 1 base, J lost 2 bases, and 9 bases stayed unmatched. The CDR3 bases are TGCGCCAGCAGCTTGACGGCCGGGACAGAAGCCTACGAGCAGTACTTC. This translates into CASSLTAGTEAYEQYF.

The chain links TRBV6-6 to TRBJ2-7, with 7 bases matching TRBD1. With V trimmed by 7 bases and J by 5 bases, 11 bases remained unmatched. The length of the CDR3 is 14 residues. From germline, CDR1 is MNHNY and CDR2 SVGAGI (reference sequence). CDR3 region: CASTNSGGIDEQYF. CDR3 bases: TGTGCCAGCACCAATTCAGGGGGAATCGACGAGCAGTACTTC.

V usage is TRBV2 and J usage is TRBJ1-2, with D possibly matching TRBD1 (6 bases). The germline V gene encodes CDR1 SNHLY and CDR2 FYNNEI. This CDR3 is 14 amino acids long. With 7 bases removed from V and 4 bases from J, the gap between germline ends came to 16 bases. The CDR3 loop is CASKGTFYLYGYTF. The CDR3 nucleotides are TGTGCCAGCAAGGGGACATTTTATCTCTATGGCTACACCTTC.

This clone was detected only a few times. The CDR3 DNA sequence: TGTGCCAGCACCGTTAGCGCGGGGACCTCCTACGAGCAGTACTTC. Translating gives CASTVSAGTSYEQYF. This chain connects TRBV28 to TRBJ2-7; perhaps TRBD2 as D (6 bases). Per germline, CDR1 MDHEN and CDR2 SYDVKM. V lost 7 bases to trimming and J lost 0 bases, with 16 bases between them. There are 15 residues in the CDR3.

The V gene is TRBV7-2, the J gene TRBJ2-5, with D perhaps TRBD2 (5 bases). CDR1 is SGHTA and CDR2 is FQGNSA in the germline V gene. CDR3 size: 15 residues. V lost 1 base to trimming and J lost 4 bases, with 13 bases between them. DNA of the CDR3: TGTGCCAGCAGCTTAGTCAAGGGAAGCGGAGAGACCCAGTACTTC. This sequence encodes CASSLVKGSGETQYF.

The chain joins TRBV9 to TRBJ1-2; 8 bases fit TRBD1. Germline V gene data show CDR1 as SGDLS and CDR2 as YYNGEE. CDR3 size: 14 residues. V trimming: 4 bases; J trimming: 4 bases; junction bases outside the gene matches: 6. For the CDR3, the DNA is TGTGCCAGCAGCCGCGGACAGGGTAGCTATGGCTACACCTTC. Residues: CASSRGQGSYGYTF.

This chain uses TRBV19 with TRBJ2-1; D possibly uses TRBD1 or TRBD2 (5 bases each). This CDR3 contains 17 residues. Germline values: CDR1 LNHDA, CDR2 SQIVND (reference sequence). Trimming cost V 4 bases and J 2 bases, with 18 bases left between them. The CDR3 here is CASSSRGPVRTYNEQFF. The CDR3 region has the DNA TGTGCCAGTAGTAGCCGGGGACCCGTCAGGACCTACAATGAGCAGTTCTTC.

This rearrangement joins TRBV5-1 to TRBJ2-1, with D hard to call. Germline V gene lookup returns CDR1 SGHRS and CDR2 YFSETQ. V lost 0 bases and J lost 9, with 13 bases in between. The length of the CDR3 is 14 residues. DNA of the CDR3: TGCGCCAGCAGCTTGGCGGACGGGCATCGTGAGCAGTTCTTC. This translates into CASSLADGHREQFF.

The chain employs TRBV28 and TRBJ2-5; TRBD2 matches at 7 bases. CDR3 length equals 14 residues. Germline CDR1 is MDHEN and CDR2 is SYDVKM. The V and J ends lost 2 bases and 5 bases, in that order; junction bases with no gene match: 5. CDR3 DNA sequence: TGTGCCAGCAGTTTAGCGGGAGAAATGGAGACCCAGTACTTC. Its protein product is CASSLAGEMETQYF.

V usage is TRBV6-1 and J usage is TRBJ2-7, with D possibly matching TRBD1 (5 bases). V was shortened by 7 bases and J by 7 bases, with 20 bases between the two germline ends. The CDR3 runs to 14 residues. The germline V gene encodes CDR1 MNHNS and CDR2 SASEGT. CDR3 sequence reads: CASTLTLQGHEQYF. The CDR3 DNA follows: TGTGCCAGCACCCTCACCCTGCAGGGTCATGAGCAGTACTTC.